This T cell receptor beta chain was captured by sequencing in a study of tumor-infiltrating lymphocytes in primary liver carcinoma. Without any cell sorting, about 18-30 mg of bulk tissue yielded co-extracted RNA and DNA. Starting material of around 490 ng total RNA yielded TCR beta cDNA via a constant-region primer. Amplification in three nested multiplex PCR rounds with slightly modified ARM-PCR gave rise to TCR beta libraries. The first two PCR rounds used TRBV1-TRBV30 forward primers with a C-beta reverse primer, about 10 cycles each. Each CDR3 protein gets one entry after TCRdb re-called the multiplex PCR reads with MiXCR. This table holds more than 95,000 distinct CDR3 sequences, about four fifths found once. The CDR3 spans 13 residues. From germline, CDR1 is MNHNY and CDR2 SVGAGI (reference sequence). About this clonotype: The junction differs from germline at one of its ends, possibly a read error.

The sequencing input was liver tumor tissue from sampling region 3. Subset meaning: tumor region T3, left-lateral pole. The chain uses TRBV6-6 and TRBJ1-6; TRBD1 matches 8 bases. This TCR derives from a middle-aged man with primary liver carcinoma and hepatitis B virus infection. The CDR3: CVSSMTGVSPLHF. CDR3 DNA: TGTGTCAGCAGTATGACAGGGGTTTCGCCCCTCCACTTT.